This TCR beta chain is from a study of blood T cells in healthy people across ages. General observations from the study: Strong correlation existed between TCR beta diversity and naive T cell percentage. Relative to aged donors, long-lived donors carried more naive CD4+ cells and displayed higher diversity.

A J-beta primer mix and a sample-barcoded 5' primer were used in a second PCR of about 7 to 12 cycles. A tag from a template-switch adaptor with 12 random nucleotides marked each cDNA molecule. Any given sample supplied a minimum of 2.5 million CDR3-containing paired-end reads. TCRdb reanalysed the 5' RACE reads using MiXCR and keeps one entry per CDR3 protein. The profile shows 790,000 or so distinct CDR3 sequences, more than 35% of them singletons. This clonotype has more than one count but fewer than ten. Its specificity is not known. Looked up from germline, CDR1 is MNHEY and CDR2 is SVGEGT. This CDR3 is built from 16 residues. The V and J ends lost 6 bases and 3 bases, in that order; junction bases with no gene match: 14.

The sequencing input was blood. This TCR was recovered from an elderly man in good health. The chain couples TRBV6-2 or TRBV6-3 to TRBJ2-7, with 7 bases matching TRBD2. The CDR3 loop is CASSLVSGTIDYEQYF. For the CDR3, the DNA is TGTGCCAGCAGCCTCGTGAGCGGGACGATTGACTACGAGCAGTACTTC.